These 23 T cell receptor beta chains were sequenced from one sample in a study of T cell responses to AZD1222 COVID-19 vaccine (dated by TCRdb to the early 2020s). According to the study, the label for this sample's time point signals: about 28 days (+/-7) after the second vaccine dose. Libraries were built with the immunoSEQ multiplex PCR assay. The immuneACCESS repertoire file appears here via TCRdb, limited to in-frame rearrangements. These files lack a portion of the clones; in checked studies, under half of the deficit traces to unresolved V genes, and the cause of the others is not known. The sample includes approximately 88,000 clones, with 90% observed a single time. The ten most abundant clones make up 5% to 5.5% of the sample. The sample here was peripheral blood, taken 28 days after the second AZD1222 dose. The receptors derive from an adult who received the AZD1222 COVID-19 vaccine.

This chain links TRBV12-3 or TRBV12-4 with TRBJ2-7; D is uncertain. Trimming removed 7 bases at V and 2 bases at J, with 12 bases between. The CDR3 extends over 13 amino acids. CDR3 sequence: CASTWGPTYEQYF. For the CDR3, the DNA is TGTGCCAGCACCTGGGGTCCCACCTACGAGCAGTACTTC.

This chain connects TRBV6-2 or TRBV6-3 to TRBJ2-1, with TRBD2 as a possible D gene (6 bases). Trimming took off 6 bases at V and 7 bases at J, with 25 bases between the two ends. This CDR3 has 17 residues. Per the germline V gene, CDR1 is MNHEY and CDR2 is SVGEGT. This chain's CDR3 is CASSPLLPGLGENEQFF. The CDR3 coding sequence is TGTGCCAGCAGCCCTTTGCTCCCGGGACTCGGAGAGAATGAGCAGTTCTTC.

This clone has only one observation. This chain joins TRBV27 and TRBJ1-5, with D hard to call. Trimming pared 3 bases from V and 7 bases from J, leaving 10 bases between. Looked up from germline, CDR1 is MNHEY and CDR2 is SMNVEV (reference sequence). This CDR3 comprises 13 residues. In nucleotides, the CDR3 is TGTGCCAGCAGTTTGGTGGGGAAGCAGCCCCAGCATTTT. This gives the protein CASSLVGKQPQHF.

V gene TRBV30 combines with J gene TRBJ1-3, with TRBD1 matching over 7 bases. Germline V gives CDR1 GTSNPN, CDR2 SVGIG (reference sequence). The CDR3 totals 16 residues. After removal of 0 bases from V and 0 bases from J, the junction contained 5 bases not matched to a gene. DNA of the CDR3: TGTGCCTGGAGTGTTCAGGGGGGAAGCTCTGGAAACACCATATATTTT. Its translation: CAWSVQGGSSGNTIYF.

Here the CDR3 DNA reads TGTGCCAGCAGTTACAGACAGCAGAACACTGAAGCTTTCTTT. Translation: CASSYRQQNTEAFF. V gene TRBV6-5 combines with J gene TRBJ1-1, with a tentative D call TRBD1 (5 bases). The V and J ends lost 2 bases and 1 base respectively, with 8 bases between them. The CDR3 covers 14 residues. The germline CDR1 and CDR2 sequences are MNHEY and SVGAGI.

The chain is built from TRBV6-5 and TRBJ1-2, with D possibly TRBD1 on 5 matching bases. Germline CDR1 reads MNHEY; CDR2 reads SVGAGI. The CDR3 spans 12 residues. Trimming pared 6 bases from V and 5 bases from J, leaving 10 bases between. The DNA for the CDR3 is TGTGCCAGCAGCCAGACAGATTATGGCTACACCTTC. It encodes CASSQTDYGYTF.

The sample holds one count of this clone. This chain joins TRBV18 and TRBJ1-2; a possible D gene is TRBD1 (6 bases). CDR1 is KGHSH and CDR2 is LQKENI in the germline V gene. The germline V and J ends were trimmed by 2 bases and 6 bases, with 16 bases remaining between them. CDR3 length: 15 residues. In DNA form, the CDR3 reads TGTGCCAGCTCACCAATGCGGGGGGCGCGGGATGGCTACACCTTC. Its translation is CASSPMRGARDGYTF.

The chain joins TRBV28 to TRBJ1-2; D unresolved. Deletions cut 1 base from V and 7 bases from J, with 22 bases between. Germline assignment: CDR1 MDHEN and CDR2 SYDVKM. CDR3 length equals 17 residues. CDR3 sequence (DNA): TGTGCCAGCAGTTTATATTTAAGTGAGGCCTACAAGAGTGGCTACACCTTC. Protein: CASSLYLSEAYKSGYTF.

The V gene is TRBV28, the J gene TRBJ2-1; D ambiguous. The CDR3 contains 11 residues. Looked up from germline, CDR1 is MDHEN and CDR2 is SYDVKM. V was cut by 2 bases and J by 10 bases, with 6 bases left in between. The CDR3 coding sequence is TGTGCCAGCAGTTTAACAAGAGAGCAGTTCTTC. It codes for CASSLTREQFF.

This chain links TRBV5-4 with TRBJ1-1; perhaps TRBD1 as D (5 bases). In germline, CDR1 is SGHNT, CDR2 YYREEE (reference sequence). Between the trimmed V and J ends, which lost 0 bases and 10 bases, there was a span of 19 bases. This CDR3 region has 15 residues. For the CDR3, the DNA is TGTGCCAGCAGCTTGGCCGGGTGGGGCTTTCAAGGAGCTTTCTTT. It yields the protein CASSLAGWGFQGAFF. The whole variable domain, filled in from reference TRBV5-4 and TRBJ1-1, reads ETGVTQSPTHLIKTRGQQVTLRCSSQSGHNTVSWYQQALGQGPQFIFQYYREEENGRGNFPPRFSGLQFPNYSSELNVNALELDDSALYLCASSLAGWGFQGAFFGQGTRLTVV.

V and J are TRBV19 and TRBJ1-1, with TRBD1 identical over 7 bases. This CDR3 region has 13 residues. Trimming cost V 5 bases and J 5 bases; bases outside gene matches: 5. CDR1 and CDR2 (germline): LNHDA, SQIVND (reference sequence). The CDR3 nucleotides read TGTGCCAGTAGTGTGACAGGGCTGACTGAAGCTTTCTTT. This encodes CASSVTGLTEAFF.

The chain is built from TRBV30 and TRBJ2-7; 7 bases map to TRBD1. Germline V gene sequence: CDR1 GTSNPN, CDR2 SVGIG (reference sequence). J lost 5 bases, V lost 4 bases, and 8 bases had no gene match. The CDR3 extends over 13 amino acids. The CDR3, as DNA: TGTGCCTGGAAGGTAGGGGGCTCTGACGAGCAGTACTTC. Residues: CAWKVGGSDEQYF.

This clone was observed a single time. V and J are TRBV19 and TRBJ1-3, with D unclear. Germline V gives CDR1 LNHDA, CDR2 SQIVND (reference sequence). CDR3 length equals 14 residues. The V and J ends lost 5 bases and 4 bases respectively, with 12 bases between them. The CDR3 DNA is TGTGCCAGTAGTCCGGGAACAGCCGGAAACACCATATATTTT. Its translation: CASSPGTAGNTIYF.

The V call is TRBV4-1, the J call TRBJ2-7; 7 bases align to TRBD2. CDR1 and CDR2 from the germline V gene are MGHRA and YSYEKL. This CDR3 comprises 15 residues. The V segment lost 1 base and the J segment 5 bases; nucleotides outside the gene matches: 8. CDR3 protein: CASSQGMGGANEQYF. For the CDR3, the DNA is TGCGCCAGCAGCCAAGGAATGGGAGGGGCCAACGAGCAGTACTTC.

The CDR3 sequence is CASGRGRGQETQYF. In DNA, the CDR3 is TGTGCCAGCGGGAGGGGGCGGGGGCAAGAGACCCAGTACTTC. J is TRBJ2-5 and V is TRBV27; D is perhaps TRBD1 or TRBD2 (7 bases each). Trimming took 8 bases from V and 2 from J, leaving 15 bases between them. The germline V gene encodes CDR1 MNHEY and CDR2 SMNVEV (reference sequence). CDR3 length: 14 amino acids.

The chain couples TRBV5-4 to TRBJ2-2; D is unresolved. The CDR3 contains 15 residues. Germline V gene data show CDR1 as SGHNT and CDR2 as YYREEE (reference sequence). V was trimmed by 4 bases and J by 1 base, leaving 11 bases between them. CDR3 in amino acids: CASSSLGLNTGELFF. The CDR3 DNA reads TGTGCCAGCAGCAGTCTTGGGCTGAACACCGGGGAGCTGTTTTTT.

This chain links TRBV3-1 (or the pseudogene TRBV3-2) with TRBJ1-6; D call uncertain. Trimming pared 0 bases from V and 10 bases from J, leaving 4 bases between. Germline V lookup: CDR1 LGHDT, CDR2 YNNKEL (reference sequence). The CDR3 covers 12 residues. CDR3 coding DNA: TGTGCCAGCAGCCAAGACAGGTCACCCCTCCACTTT. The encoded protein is CASSQDRSPLHF.

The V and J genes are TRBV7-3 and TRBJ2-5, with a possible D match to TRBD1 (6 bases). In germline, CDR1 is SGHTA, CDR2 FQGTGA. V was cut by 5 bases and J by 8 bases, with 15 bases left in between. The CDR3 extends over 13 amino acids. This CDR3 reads CASSVNRVGTQYF. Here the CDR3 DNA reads TGTGCCAGCAGCGTTAACAGGGTCGGAACCCAGTACTTC.

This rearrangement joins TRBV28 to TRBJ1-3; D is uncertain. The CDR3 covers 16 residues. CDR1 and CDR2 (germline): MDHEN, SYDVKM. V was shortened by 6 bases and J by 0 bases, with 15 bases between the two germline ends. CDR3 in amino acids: CASSSPASSSGNTIYF. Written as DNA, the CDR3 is TGTGCCAGCAGCTCCCCCGCCAGCAGCTCTGGAAACACCATATATTTT. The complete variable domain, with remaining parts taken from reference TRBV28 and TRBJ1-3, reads DVKVTQSSRYLVKRTGEKVFLECVQDMDHENMFWYRQDPGLGLRLIYFSYDVKMKEKGDIPEGYSVSREKKERFSLILESASTNQTSMYLCASSSPASSSGNTIYFGEGSWLTVV.

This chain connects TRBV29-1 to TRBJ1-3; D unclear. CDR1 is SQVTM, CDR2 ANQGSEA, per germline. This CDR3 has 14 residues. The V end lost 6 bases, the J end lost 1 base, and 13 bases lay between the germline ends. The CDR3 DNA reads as TGCAGCGTGGCTGACGGTACATCTGGAAACACCATATATTTT. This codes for CSVADGTSGNTIYF.

Here the CDR3 DNA reads TGTGCCATCAGTGAGAAGGGCGGGGGCGGGGGTGAGCAGTTCTTC. It yields the protein CAISEKGGGGGEQFF. The chain carries TRBV10-3 and TRBJ2-1; weak D call: TRBD2 (7 bases). CDR1 is ENHRY and CDR2 is SYGVKD in the germline V gene. CDR3 length equals 15 residues. The V end was cut by 2 bases, the J end by 9 bases, with 17 bases between.

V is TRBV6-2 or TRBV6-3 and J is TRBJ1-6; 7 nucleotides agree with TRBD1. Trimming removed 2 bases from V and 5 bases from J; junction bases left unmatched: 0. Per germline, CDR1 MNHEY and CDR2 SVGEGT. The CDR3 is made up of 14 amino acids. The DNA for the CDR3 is TGTGCCAGCAGTTACGGACAGGATAATTCACCCCTCCACTTT. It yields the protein CASSYGQDNSPLHF.

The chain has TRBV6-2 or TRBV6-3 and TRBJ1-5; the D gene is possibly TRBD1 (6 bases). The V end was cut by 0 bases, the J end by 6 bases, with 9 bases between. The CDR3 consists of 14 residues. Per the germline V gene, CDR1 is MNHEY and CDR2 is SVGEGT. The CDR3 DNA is TGTGCCAGCAGTTACTCAGGGGGGGTTCAGCCCCAGCATTTT. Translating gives CASSYSGGVQPQHF.